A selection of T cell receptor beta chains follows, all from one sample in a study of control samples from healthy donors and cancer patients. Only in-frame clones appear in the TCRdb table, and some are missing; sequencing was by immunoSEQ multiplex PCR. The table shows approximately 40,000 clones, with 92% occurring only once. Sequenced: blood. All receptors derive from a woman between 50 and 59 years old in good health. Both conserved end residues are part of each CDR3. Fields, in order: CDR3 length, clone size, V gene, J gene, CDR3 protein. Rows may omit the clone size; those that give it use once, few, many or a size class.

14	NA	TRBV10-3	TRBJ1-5	CAIGTDQSNQPQHF
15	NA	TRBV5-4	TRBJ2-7	CASSLGRSSPYEQYF
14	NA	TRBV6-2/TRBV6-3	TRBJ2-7	CASSPSGGPYEQYF
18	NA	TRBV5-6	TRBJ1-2	CASSLEIEDRFKNYGYTF
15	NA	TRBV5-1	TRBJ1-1	CASSLLEGGNTEAFF
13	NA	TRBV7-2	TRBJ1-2	CASSMDSWRGYTF
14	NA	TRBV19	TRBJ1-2	CASSFLGANYGYTF
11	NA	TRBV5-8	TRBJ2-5	CASSFFETQYF
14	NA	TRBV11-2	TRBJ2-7	CASSRGQDPYEQYF
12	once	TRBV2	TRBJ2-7	CASSVGAYEQYF
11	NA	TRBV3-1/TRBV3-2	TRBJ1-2	CASSQLEGYTF
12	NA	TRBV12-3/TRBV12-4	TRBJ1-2	CASSLQGLGYTF
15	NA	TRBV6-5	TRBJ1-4	CASSTQGATNEKLFF
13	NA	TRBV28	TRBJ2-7	CASRSRRVYEQYF
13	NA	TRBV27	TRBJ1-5	CASSLGPHQPQHF
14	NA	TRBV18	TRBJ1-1	CASSPEALNTEAFF
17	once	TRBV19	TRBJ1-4	CASSIKTRTVTNEKLFF
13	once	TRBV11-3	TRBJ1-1	CASSLDQGAEAFF
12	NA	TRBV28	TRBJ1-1	CASREDGYEAFF
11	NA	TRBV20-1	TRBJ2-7	CSARSLAGKYF
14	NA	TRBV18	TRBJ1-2	CASSTSHPSGGYTF
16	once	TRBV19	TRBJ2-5	CASSFGAGSSQETQYF
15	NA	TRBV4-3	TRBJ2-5	CASSQDLTAGETQYF
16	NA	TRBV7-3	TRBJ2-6	CASSPQGFSGANVLTF
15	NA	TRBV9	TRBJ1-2	CASSVVGSPNYGYTF
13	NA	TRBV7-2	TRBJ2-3	CASGGRGGDTQYF
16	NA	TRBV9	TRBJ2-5	CASSATGLPGVETQYF
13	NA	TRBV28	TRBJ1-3	CASSFGTFGTIYF
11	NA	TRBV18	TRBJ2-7	CASSPGGEQYF
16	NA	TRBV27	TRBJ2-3	CASSSSPAGSTDTQYF
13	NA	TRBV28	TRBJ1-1	CASSSGIYTEAFF
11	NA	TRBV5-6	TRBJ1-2	CASNAGYGYTF
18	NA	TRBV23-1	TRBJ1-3	CASTLTVGTGYTGNTIYF
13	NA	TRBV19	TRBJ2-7	CASSTTGGSEQYF
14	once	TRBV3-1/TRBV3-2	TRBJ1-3	CASSRQVSGNTIYF
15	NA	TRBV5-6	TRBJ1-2	CASSFGRNTVYGYTF
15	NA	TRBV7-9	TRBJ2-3	CASRRQGFEGNIGYF
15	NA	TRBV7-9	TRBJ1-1	CASRRQQGGDTEAFF
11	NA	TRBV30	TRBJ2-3	CASAEEDTQYF
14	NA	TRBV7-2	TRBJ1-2	CASSPWTGTYGYTF
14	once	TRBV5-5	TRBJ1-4	CASSLTLSDEKLFF
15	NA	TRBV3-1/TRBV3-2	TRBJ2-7	CASSQEPGGTAEQYF
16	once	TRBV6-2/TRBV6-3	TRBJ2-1	CASSPVTTGSYNEQFF
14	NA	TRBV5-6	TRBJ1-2	CASSRDSRGYGYTF
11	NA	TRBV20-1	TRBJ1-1	CSEGRLTEAFF
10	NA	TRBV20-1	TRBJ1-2	CSAIDYGYTF
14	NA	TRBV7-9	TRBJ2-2	CASSLVGSTGELFF
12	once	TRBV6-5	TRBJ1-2	CASTRDRYGYTF
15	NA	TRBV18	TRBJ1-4	CASSLNEEANEKLFF
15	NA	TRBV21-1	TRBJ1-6	CASSRDSSYNSPLHF
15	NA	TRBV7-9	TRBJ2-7	CASSSGTSGDREQYF
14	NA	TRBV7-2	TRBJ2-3	CASSLATITDTQYF
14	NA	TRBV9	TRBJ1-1	CASSAGQGWAEAFF